The next 30 T cell receptor beta chains were all read from a single sample in a study of vaccination effects on CD4 cells after COVID-19. These receptors' antigens are unknown. The table came from immunoSEQ multiplex PCR; TCRdb's copy has only in-frame clones and leaves some out. The repertoire holds nearly 45,000 clones, 72% seen once, with over 8.5% in the top ten. Culture lasted about ten days before CD4+ T cell isolation. Each person got two doses of an mRNA SARS-CoV-2 vaccine, BNT162b2 or mRNA-1273. This material consisted of CD4+ T cells from PBMCs cultured without peptide, taken after COVID-19 vaccination. These TCRs come from a human donor who received a COVID-19 vaccine.

The chain joins TRBV28 to TRBJ2-2; 7 bases are a match to TRBD1. The CDR3 has 15 residues. The trim removed 5 bases at V and 4 bases at J, leaving 7 bases unmatched. Germline V lookup: CDR1 MDHEN, CDR2 SYDVKM. The CDR3 is CASSAQGQLTGELFF. CDR3 coding DNA: TGTGCCAGCAGTGCCCAGGGACAGCTCACCGGGGAGCTGTTTTTT. Supplemented by reference TRBV28 and TRBJ2-2, the full variable domain reads DVKVTQSSRYLVKRTGEKVFLECVQDMDHENMFWYRQDPGLGLRLIYFSYDVKMKEKGDIPEGYSVSREKKERFSLILESASTNQTSMYLCASSAQGQLTGELFFGEGSRLTVL.

The CDR3 loop reads CASSNSERSTDTQYF. DNA of the CDR3: TGTGCCAGCTCAAATTCGGAGAGGAGCACAGATACGCAGTATTTT. The chain is built from TRBV18 and TRBJ2-3; D call uncertain. The CDR3 runs 15 residues. V gave up 5 bases and J gave up 0 bases, with 12 bases separating them. Per germline, CDR1 KGHSH and CDR2 LQKENI.

This clone has only a few counts. This chain uses TRBV5-1 with TRBJ2-1; D unresolved. Germline loops: CDR1 SGHRS, CDR2 YFSETQ. The V end was cut by 3 bases, the J end by 5 bases, with 3 bases between. The CDR3 spans 11 residues. The CDR3 DNA sequence: TGCGCCAGCAGCTCAAACAATGAGCAGTTCTTC. This gives the protein CASSSNNEQFF.

The chain uses TRBV21-1 and TRBJ2-1; whether TRBD2, the table's D call, matches the DNA was not checked. TRBV21-1 is a pseudogene segment. There are 17 residues in the CDR3. The CDR3: CASSKGPTSCLYNEQFF. CDR3 in DNA: TGTGCCAGCAGCAAAGGCCCGACTAGTTGTCTCTACAATGAGCAGTTCTTC.

The sample holds a few counts of this clone. The chain employs TRBV4-2 and TRBJ2-7; the D gene is possibly TRBD1 (6 bases). V lost 2 bases, J lost 10 bases, and 21 bases lay in between. The CDR3 totals 15 residues. Germline values: CDR1 LGHNA, CDR2 YNFKEQ. The CDR3 DNA sequence: TGTGCCAGCAGCCAACGCTCCGGGACACTCCAGGTTCAGTACTTC. This translates into CASSQRSGTLQVQYF.

In this sample, this clone turned up a few times. The genes are TRBV6-5 and TRBJ2-2; 9 bases align to TRBD1. This CDR3 contains 15 residues. Germline lookup yields CDR1 MNHEY and CDR2 SVGAGI. The V gene end was trimmed by 7 bases and the J gene end by 7 bases; junction bases not matched to a gene: 10. Here the CDR3 DNA reads TGTGCCAGCAACTTACAGGGGGCGGGAAGCGGGGAGCTGTTTTTT. Translation: CASNLQGAGSGELFF.

There are a few counts of this clone. The chain joins TRBV10-3 to TRBJ2-7; 12 bases are a match to TRBD2. CDR1 is ENHRY, CDR2 SYGVKD, per germline. The J segment lost 3 bases and the V segment lost 8 bases, leaving 5 bases of the junction unmatched. CDR3 length equals 14 residues. The CDR3 is CAIGGLAGIYEQYF. Written as DNA, the CDR3 is TGTGCCATCGGAGGACTAGCGGGAATCTACGAGCAGTACTTC.

V and J are TRBV7-4 and TRBJ1-5; D gene ambiguous. The CDR3 spans 15 residues. Trimming removed 5 bases from V and 4 bases from J, with 15 bases in between. Germline V gene sequence: CDR1 SGHVT, CDR2 SQSDAQ. CDR3 protein: CASSAGTRRNQPQHF. CDR3 nucleotides: TGTGCCAGCAGCGCGGGCACCCGACGAAATCAGCCCCAGCATTTT. Variable domain in full (rest from reference TRBV7-4 and TRBJ1-5): GAGVSQSPRYKVAKRGRDVALRCDSISGHVTLYWYRQTLGQGSEVLTYSQSDAQRDKSGRPSGRFSAERPERSVSTLKIQRTEQGDSAVYLCASSAGTRRNQPQHFGDGTRLSIL.

The CDR3 coding sequence is TGCGCCAGCAGCAAGGGACAACCGGGGGCAGATACGCAGTATTTT. Translated: CASSKGQPGADTQYF. This sequence joins TRBV5-1 and TRBJ2-3; D tentatively reads TRBD1 or TRBD2 (6 bases each). The CDR3 spans 15 residues. V shed 4 bases and J shed 4 bases, with 16 bases lying between them. Germline V gene data show CDR1 as SGHRS and CDR2 as YFSETQ.

This chain links TRBV5-1 with TRBJ2-4, with D unresolved. Trimming removed 2 bases at V and 5 bases at J, with 14 bases between. Germline lookup yields CDR1 SGHRS and CDR2 YFSETQ. The CDR3 loop spans 15 amino acids. DNA of the CDR3: TGCGCCAGCAGCTTTCGCTTGGGGTCAGAAAACATTCAGTACTTC. It translates to CASSFRLGSENIQYF.

This chain connects TRBV4-1 to TRBJ1-2; 9 positions agree with TRBD1. This CDR3 comprises 15 residues. V shed 4 bases, J shed 2 bases, and the junction held 5 bases outside the gene matches. The germline V gene has CDR1 MGHRA and CDR2 YSYEKL. CDR3 DNA: TGCGCCAGCAGCCTCACCGGGACAGGGAACTATGGCTACACCTTC. Translation: CASSLTGTGNYGYTF.

This clone was observed a few times. The V and J genes are TRBV5-1 and TRBJ2-3; TRBD2 aligns across 11 bases. With 4 bases clipped from V and 2 bases from J, the junction kept 6 bases outside the gene matches. Germline V gene data show CDR1 as SGHRS and CDR2 as YFSETQ. The CDR3 totals 16 residues. The CDR3 loop reads CASSTPGLAVTDTQYF. CDR3 bases: TGCGCCAGCAGCACCCCGGGACTAGCGGTCACAGATACGCAGTATTTT.

This chain connects TRBV27 to TRBJ1-5; maybe TRBD1 (6 bases). The germline V and J ends were trimmed by 4 bases and 7 bases, with 20 bases remaining between them. In germline, CDR1 is MNHEY, CDR2 SMNVEV (reference sequence). The CDR3 extends over 16 amino acids. CDR3 sequence: CASSSGTRGSTQPQHF. CDR3 DNA sequence: TGTGCCAGCAGTTCCGGGACAAGGGGAAGCACGCAGCCCCAGCATTTT.

This clone has only a few counts. The V gene is TRBV7-9, the J gene TRBJ2-3; 14 bases align to TRBD2. Germline-derived CDR1 and CDR2 are SEHNR and FQNEAQ (reference sequence). The CDR3 consists of 17 residues. With V trimmed by 1 base and J by 4 bases, 4 bases remained unmatched. DNA for the CDR3: TGTGCCAGCAGCTTAGGACTAGCGGGGGGGCCATCAGATACGCAGTATTTT. This encodes CASSLGLAGGPSDTQYF.

This chain uses TRBV10-3 with TRBJ2-7, with 12 positions matching TRBD1. Trimming cost V 4 bases and J 6 bases; bases outside gene matches: 10. The CDR3 is 16 residues long. From germline, CDR1 is ENHRY and CDR2 SYGVKD. Here the CDR3 DNA reads TGTGCCATCAGTGCTATCCCGGGACAGGGGGCAATCGAGCAGTACTTC. Protein product: CAISAIPGQGAIEQYF.

This chain joins TRBV6-5 and TRBJ1-2; D not resolved. The germline CDR1 and CDR2 sequences are MNHEY and SVGAGI. Trimming removed 0 bases from V and 4 bases from J, with 12 bases in between. The CDR3 is 15 residues long. CDR3 in DNA: TGTGCCAGCAGTTACTCCCGACACAATTCCTATGGCTACACCTTC. Its protein product is CASSYSRHNSYGYTF.

The J gene is TRBJ1-4, the V gene TRBV5-5; D may be TRBD1 (5 bases). V dropped 7 bases and J dropped 8 bases, with 15 bases sitting between them. Germline CDR1 is SGHKS and CDR2 is YYEKEE (reference sequence). CDR3 length: 13 residues. CDR3 in DNA: TGTGCCAGCCGTGGGACGTCGCTGGAAAAACTGTTTTTT. This codes for CASRGTSLEKLFF.

The gene calls are TRBV5-6 and TRBJ2-5; D remains ambiguous. The CDR3 totals 13 residues. Per germline, CDR1 SGHDT and CDR2 YYEEEE. Trimming cost V 0 bases and J 7 bases, with 10 bases left between them. CDR3 sequence (DNA): TGTGCCAGCAGCTTGGCGGCCCATGGGACCCAGTACTTC. Its protein product is CASSLAAHGTQYF. Filled out from reference TRBV5-6 and TRBJ2-5, the complete variable domain reads DAGVTQSPTHLIKTRGQQVTLRCSPKSGHDTVSWYQQALGQGPQFIFQYYEEEERQRGNFPDRFSGHQFPNYSSELNVNALLLGDSALYLCASSLAAHGTQYFGPGTRLLVL.

The V gene is TRBV7-2, the J gene TRBJ2-5; 7 bases agree with TRBD2. Trimming removed 0 bases from V and 7 bases from J; junction bases left unmatched: 11. This CDR3 has 16 amino acids. The germline gives CDR1 SGHTA, CDR2 FQGNSA. CDR3 sequence reads: CASSLAYSAGVGTQYF. The CDR3, as DNA: TGTGCCAGCAGCTTAGCGTACAGTGCGGGAGTGGGGACCCAGTACTTC.

The gene calls are TRBV6-5 and TRBJ1-2; D is undetermined. This CDR3 region has 12 residues. Trimming took 8 bases from V and 7 from J, leaving 14 bases between them. The germline V gene has CDR1 MNHEY and CDR2 SVGAGI. CDR3 sequence: CASSQGSRGYTF. The CDR3, as DNA: TGTGCCAGCTCCCAAGGTTCACGTGGCTACACCTTC.

The sample holds one count of this clone. CDR3 sequence (DNA): TGTGCCAGCAGCACTGGCCCCGCTAACACCGGGGAGCTGTTTTTT. This sequence encodes CASSTGPANTGELFF. V gene TRBV7-9 combines with J gene TRBJ2-2; D remains ambiguous. V dropped 5 bases and J dropped 2 bases, with 12 bases sitting between them. There are 15 residues in the CDR3. Germline CDR1 reads SEHNR; CDR2 reads FQNEAQ (reference sequence).

This clone has more than one count but fewer than ten. The rearrangement links TRBV6-1 to TRBJ1-2; no clear D. Germline loops: CDR1 MNHNS, CDR2 SASEGT. The CDR3 runs to 15 residues. The V and J ends lost 1 base and 4 bases respectively, with 13 bases between them. CDR3 amino acids: CASSEESTAIYGYTF. Written as DNA, the CDR3 is TGTGCCAGCAGTGAAGAGAGCACAGCGATCTATGGCTACACCTTC.

This clone was counted only a few times. The chain recombines TRBV6-5 with TRBJ1-6, with TRBD1 as a possible D gene (5 bases). Germline CDR1 is MNHEY and CDR2 is SVGAGI. The CDR3 is 14 amino acids. V was clipped by 4 bases and J by 4 bases, with 8 bases between them. CDR3 loop: CASSSQGYNSPLHF. CDR3 DNA sequence: TGTGCCAGCAGTTCCCAGGGATATAATTCACCCCTCCACTTT.

The chain carries TRBV11-2 and TRBJ2-2; TRBD2 matches 8 bases. V dropped 7 bases and J dropped 8; count of bases not matched to a gene: 12. CDR3 length equals 15 residues. The V gene's germline CDR1 is SGHAT and CDR2 FQNNGV. The CDR3 is CASNPLTGGVGELFF. In nucleotides, the CDR3 is TGTGCCAGCAACCCTCTGACGGGAGGGGTGGGGGAGCTGTTTTTT.

This clone was picked up a small number of times. The J gene is TRBJ2-7, the V gene TRBV6-1; perhaps TRBD2 as D (6 bases). This CDR3 region has 15 residues. Trimming took off 1 base at V and 5 bases at J, with 15 bases between the two ends. Germline V gene sequence: CDR1 MNHNS, CDR2 SASEGT. The CDR3 DNA reads as TGTGCCAGCAGTGAAGTCCCGGGAGCAACCGACGAGCAGTACTTC. Translated, it gives CASSEVPGATDEQYF.

This clone has only a few counts. The rearrangement links TRBV4-1 to TRBJ1-2; 9 bases align to TRBD1. CDR3 size: 15 residues. Germline loops: CDR1 MGHRA, CDR2 YSYEKL. Losses at the gene ends were 3 bases for V and 3 bases for J; bases not matched to a gene: 5. CDR3 region: CASSQSGQGDYGYTF. CDR3 nucleotide sequence: TGCGCCAGCAGCCAGTCGGGACAGGGAGACTATGGCTACACCTTC.

A few counts support this clone. The chain links TRBV24-1 to TRBJ2-7; D is possibly TRBD1 or TRBD2 (5 bases each). The germline gives CDR1 KGHDR, CDR2 SFDVKD. The germline V and J ends were trimmed by 4 bases and 4 bases, with 19 bases remaining between them. CDR3 length: 16 residues. As DNA, the CDR3 is TGTGCCACCAGTGACCCGTCCGGGACCGCCTGGTACGAGCAGTACTTC. Protein sequence: CATSDPSGTAWYEQYF.

V gene TRBV6-2 or TRBV6-3 combines with J gene TRBJ2-3; the D is unclear. Trimming cost V 2 bases and J 3 bases, with 3 bases left between them. CDR3 length: 12 residues. Germline CDR1 and CDR2: MNHEY and SVGEGT. CDR3 bases: TGTGCCAGCAGTTACGAAACAGATACGCAGTATTTT. Translation gives CASSYETDTQYF.

The chain combines TRBV14 with TRBJ2-4; no definite D call. CDR3 size: 12 residues. V was pared by 8 bases and J by 6 bases, with 11 bases between. Germline V gene lookup returns CDR1 SGHDN and CDR2 FVKESK. The CDR3 is CASGSGGNIQYF. The CDR3 nucleotides read TGTGCCAGCGGATCCGGCGGAAACATTCAGTACTTC.

This sequence joins TRBV12-3 or TRBV12-4 and TRBJ2-7; TRBD1 matches at 9 bases. Losses at the gene ends were 8 bases for V and 4 bases for J; bases not matched to a gene: 6. The CDR3 contains 13 residues. CDR3 loop: CASGQQGAYEQYF. The CDR3 nucleotides read TGTGCCAGCGGACAACAGGGGGCTTACGAGCAGTACTTC.